The 5 T cell receptor beta chains in this list originate from one sample, sequenced in a study of blood T cell repertoires in COVID-19. Assay used: immunoSEQ multiplex PCR; TCRdb lists only in-frame clones, some missing. In the table there are approximately 230,000 clones, about nine tenths of which are singletons. Sequenced material: PBMCs or T cells enriched from blood (not recorded which). The receptors were gathered from a young woman who had recovered from COVID-19.

The V call is TRBV28, the J call TRBJ1-4; 8 bases align to TRBD1. Trimming took 3 bases from V and 3 from J; bases not matched to a gene: 6. The CDR3 is made up of 16 amino acids. Germline V gene data show CDR1 as MDHEN and CDR2 as SYDVKM. The CDR3 nucleotides read TGTGCCAGCAGTTTGCGCGGACAGGGCCCTAATGAAAAACTGTTTTTT. This gives the protein CASSLRGQGPNEKLFF.

This chain joins TRBV7-9 and TRBJ1-5, with TRBD1 matching 8 bases. V was pared by 3 bases and J by 0 bases, with 13 bases of the junction left unmatched. Per the germline V gene, CDR1 is SEHNR and CDR2 is FQNEAQ (reference sequence). The CDR3 runs 19 residues. This CDR3 reads CASSLGADRVSYSNQPQHF. The CDR3 nucleotides read TGTGCCAGCAGCTTGGGAGCGGACAGGGTGTCGTATAGCAATCAGCCCCAGCATTTT.

V usage is TRBV5-4 and J usage is TRBJ2-5; no reliable D call. Germline CDR1 is SGHNT and CDR2 is YYREEE (reference sequence). Between the trimmed V and J ends, which lost 4 bases and 2 bases, there was a span of 21 bases. The CDR3 loop spans 17 amino acids. CDR3 coding DNA: TGTGCCAGCAGCCCGGATCTCAGAGGCCTGAAACAAGAGACCCAGTACTTC. Its protein is CASSPDLRGLKQETQYF.

This chain connects TRBV6-2 or TRBV6-3 to TRBJ1-5; D not resolved. Germline CDR1 is MNHEY and CDR2 is SVGEGT. The CDR3 loop spans 14 amino acids. The V end was cut by 1 base, the J end by 1 base, with 5 bases between. The CDR3 bases are TGTGCCAGCAGTTACTATCTGAGCAATCAGCCCCAGCATTTT. This sequence encodes CASSYYLSNQPQHF.

The gene calls are TRBV19 and TRBJ2-3; the D is unclear. The CDR3 runs to 17 residues. Germline assignment: CDR1 LNHDA and CDR2 SQIVND (reference sequence). The V end was cut by 4 bases, the J end by 0 bases, with 17 bases between. The CDR3, as DNA: TGTGCCAGTAGTAATGTTTGGTTTCCGGGTAGCACAGATACGCAGTATTTT. Amino acid sequence: CASSNVWFPGSTDTQYF.